Here is one TCR beta chain with its context. The antigen is unknown. This sample is part of a study of cytomegalovirus exposure and HLA in healthy donors. Study observations and caveats: TCR beta V- and J-gene trimming was later associated with a missense DCLRE1C variant. An observed cluster of highly shared sequence variants was recorded as a likely sequencing artifact.

PCR employed 60 Vbeta and 13 Jbeta primers. Produced via immunoSEQ multiplex PCR; TCRdb's table is partial and in-frame only. The table has around 220,000 clones, more than 60% seen once. This CDR3 is 15 amino acids long. V trimming: 0 bases; J trimming: 4 bases; junction bases outside the gene matches: 3. The germline V gene has CDR1 SGHRS and CDR2 YFSETQ. This receptor was identified in a man aged 35-49 years in good health and CMV-seronegative. Sequenced: PBMCs. This chain connects TRBV5-1 to TRBJ2-1; TRBD1 aligns across 8 bases. CDR3 protein: CASSLVQGGYNEQFF. The CDR3 coding sequence is TGCGCCAGCAGCTTGGTACAGGGGGGATACAATGAGCAGTTCTTC. The full variable domain, completed using reference TRBV5-1 and TRBJ2-1, is KAGVTQTPRYLIKTRGQQVTLSCSPISGHRSVSWYQQTPGQGLQFLFEYFSETQRNKGNFPGRFSGRQFSNSRSEMNVSTLELGDSALYLCASSLVQGGYNEQFFGPGTRLTVL.